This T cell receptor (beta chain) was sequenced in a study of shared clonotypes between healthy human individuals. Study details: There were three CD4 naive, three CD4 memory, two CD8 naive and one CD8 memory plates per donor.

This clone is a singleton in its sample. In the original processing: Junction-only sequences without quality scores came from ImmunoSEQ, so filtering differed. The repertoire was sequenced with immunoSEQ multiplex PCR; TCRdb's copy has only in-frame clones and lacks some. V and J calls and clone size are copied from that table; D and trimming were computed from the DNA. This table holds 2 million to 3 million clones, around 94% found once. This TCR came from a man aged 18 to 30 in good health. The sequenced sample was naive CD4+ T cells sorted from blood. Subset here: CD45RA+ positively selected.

Here the CDR3 reads CASSYSWQGGYEQYF. CDR3 in DNA: TGTGCCAGCAGTTACTCTTGGCAGGGAGGGTACGAGCAGTACTTC. This chain connects TRBV6-5 to TRBJ2-7; 7 nucleotides match TRBD2. The length of the CDR3 is 15 residues. The J segment lost 4 bases and the V segment lost 0 bases, leaving 6 bases of the junction unmatched. Germline V gene data show CDR1 as MNHEY and CDR2 as SVGAGI.